This T cell receptor (beta chain) was documented in a study of cytomegalovirus exposure and HLA in healthy donors (dated by TCRdb to the late 2010s). Study-level background: An earlier analysis of around 600 of the donors reported 250 to 350 Gb of sequence data and 120 million or so unique TCR beta sequences from 150 million to 200 million T cells. An early release covering around 630 HLA-typed donors comprised 300 to 350 gigabases of sequencing data and approximately 80 million unique TCR sequences. Of the 398 genotyped donors, approximately 82% fell in the genetic ancestry cluster associated with self-reported Caucasian donors. The aim of the study was to test whether cataloging public T cell receptors could identify signatures of past pathogen exposure. The T cell repertoires of 666 subjects were profiled by immunosequencing and related to cytomegalovirus serostatus. Besides the first cohort of 666 subjects, a separate validation cohort made up of some 110 different subjects was used. High-throughput TCR immunosequencing, statistical association of individual TCRs with disease status, and machine learning were combined to predict cytomegalovirus infection status. In a later analysis, previously published TCR beta repertoires from 600 to 850 donors were re-analyzed and high-resolution HLA genotyping was added so that TCR occurrence patterns could be studied. Rather than using new phenotypic data, the later analysis identified candidate immune exposures from TCR beta sequences and from how often those sequences occurred across donors. To decide whether each TCR beta V gene segment behaved as functional or pseudogenic, an earlier analysis of some 600 of the donors relied on high-throughput TCR beta sequencing. Alongside the repertoire data, information on donor age, sex, ethnicity and CMV serostatus was compiled. A later genetic analysis used genome-wide SNP genotypes for about 65% of the 666 donors, treating that subset as a discovery cohort. All discovery cohort repertoires had been generated on a single sequencing platform. HLA typing included class I and class II loci at four-digit resolution. Typing coverage varied by locus: 629-630 donors for A, B, C, DRB1 and DQB1; approximately 500 for DQA1; over 600 for DPA1; around 490 for DPB1. Because of strong linkage in the cohort, roughly five DR-DQ haplotypes were treated as single units for association and clustering. Across 300 to 400 genotyped donors of the cohort, an average of approximately 220,000 unique TCR beta nucleotide sequences per donor were sequenced, and 15% to 20% of those sequences were non-productive. The paper as a whole reports these results and caveats: In both the original and validation cohorts, the classifier was reported to diagnose cytomegalovirus status with high specificity and sensitivity. The authors suggested that the approach could potentially be extended to other disease states and immunological phenotypes. The presence/absence analyses assumed that sequencing depth was roughly uniform across donors, and that assumption may not be true. Because counts were too low, about 15 rarely observed V segments, including chromosome 9 orphons, were left out of the earlier analysis of about 620 of the donors. Three of the identified cytomegalovirus-associated TCR beta chains were confirmed in vitro to be specific for cytomegalovirus antigens. Because some donors lacked HLA typing at each locus, the association tests relied only on the typed subset. In this cohort, only TCR beta chains were sequenced, and detectable features were limited by the absence of alpha or paired-chain data. Strong co-occurrence of HLA alleles, especially DR and DQ, made assigning TCR associations to individual alleles difficult. Immune exposure information for the cohort was limited to CMV serostatus. A further reported finding was that TCR beta sequences accurately predicted the HLA-A and HLA-B alleles for most subjects in the first cohort. A later analysis found that HLA-associated TCR beta chains were more clonally expanded and had lower generation probabilities than equally common non-associated chains. In a later analysis, TCR association rates were found to vary across HLA loci, with the most associated TCRs seen for DRB1 alleles and the fewest for HLA-C alleles. According to a later analysis, most CMV-associated TCR beta chains appeared to be HLA-restricted, and the HLA associations seemed to be driven largely by CMV exposure. The sequencing pipeline was judged likely to have produced a cluster of highly shared sequence variants as a technical artifact. Linkage disequilibrium might explain the correlated functional status among segregating V segments, but an unknown experimental factor could not be ruled out. The study gave a list of some 150 TCR beta chains associated with cytomegalovirus. Broadly in line with IMGT annotations, most TCR beta V segments showed up in productive rearrangements about 87% or about 30% of the time in an earlier analysis of 450 to 600 of the donors. At a false discovery rate of 0.05, a later analysis linked 16,951 TCR beta sequences to specific HLA alleles. The 87-base-pair reads could not distinguish some IMGT-functional V segments, including TRBV6-2 and TRBV6-3, so those segments were excluded. An association between a missense DCLRE1C variant and V-gene and J-gene trimming of TCR beta chains was found in a later genetic analysis and replicated in an independent cohort. In a later genetic analysis, fewer N-insertions in productive TCRs were reported among donors in an Asian-associated ancestry cluster than the roughly 640-donor mean. A later analysis reported that several top co-occurrence clusters appeared linked to parvovirus B19, influenza, CMV and Epstein-Barr virus. Most TCR sequences were observed very rarely across donors, whereas some public TCRs were present in many individuals.

The method behind the library was the immunoSEQ multiplex PCR assay. A mixture of 60 forward primers for TCR Vbeta segments and 13 reverse primers for TCR Jbeta segments was used in the multiplex PCR. A multiplex PCR assay on genomic DNA amplified the CDR3 region of rearranged TCR beta genes. The amplified TCR beta libraries were sequenced on the Illumina HiSeq System as 87-base-pair reads. In the original analysis: A later analysis counted tens of millions of unique TCR beta chains across the 666 repertoires, and some 11 million of these chains were shared by at least two donors. Raw reads were error-corrected and collapsed into unique sequences by a nearest-neighbor algorithm in which closely related sequences were merged to remove PCR and sequencing errors. V, D and J gene segments were assigned by aligning CDR3 sequences to IMGT reference sequences. Each retained sequence needed at least a six-nucleotide match to both a V gene segment and a J gene segment. A rearrangement counted as productive if the CDR3 had no stop codons and remained in frame with V and J, and every other rearrangement counted as non-productive. Following IMGT convention, CDR3 was defined as the stretch from the second conserved V-encoded cysteine to the conserved J-encoded phenylalanine. The earlier analysis of roughly 590 of the donors excluded sequences that lacked an unambiguous match to a single V gene segment. An earlier analysis of some 500 of the donors classified V segments as functional when productive rearrangements were above 56.7% and as segregating when the standard deviation between donors was above 5%. A statistical classification framework was built to diagnose cytomegalovirus status from the catalog of TCR beta chain sequences. A later analysis assigned V and J genes by comparing TCR nucleotide sequences with IMGT/GENE-DB human TR gene sequences. In a later analysis, CDR3 sequences and most-parsimonious VDJ recombination scenarios were assigned using the TCRdist pipeline. In a later analysis, each TCR beta chain was defined by its CDR3 amino acid sequence together with its V-gene family, and reads without a unique V-gene family were excluded. As a way to deal with suspected cross-contamination and a sequencing artifact, a later analysis dropped more than 500 nucleotide sequences that were highly shared and had low generation probability. A later analysis calculated a clonal expansion index for each public chain from normalized within-repertoire ranks of inferred template counts. In a later analysis, generation probabilities were computed with a VDJ recombination model fitted to out-of-frame rearrangements, and the resulting probabilities were checked against IGoR. In a later analysis, TCR-TCR, TCR-HLA and TCR-CMV co-occurrence was scored with hypergeometric tests, and a repertoire-size bias correction was applied to TCR pairs. In a later analysis, false discovery rates were estimated by permuting HLA or CMV assignments 20 times. In a later analysis, co-occurring TCRs were grouped with DBSCAN, and TCRdist sequence similarity was added when clustering was performed within HLA-allele-positive subsets. For co-occurrence clustering, repertoires with fewer than 30,000 or more than 120,000 public chains were excluded, along with roughly 5 repertoires with anomalous nucleotide sharing. Held by TCRdb, this immuneACCESS table contains in-frame sequences only and omits some clones. Under half of the omission traces to an unresolved V gene where checked; the cause of the rest is unknown. The V and J calls and clone size were taken over from that table, and D and trimming were inferred from the DNA. In this sample's table one finds around 100,000 clones. The top ten clonotypes cover 6.5% to 7% of the sample.

The cohort consisted of 650 to 700 healthy bone marrow donors. At the time of sampling, all cohort members were nominally healthy, though unrecorded immune exposures were likely present. The donor was CMV seropositive and belonged to the group of 250 to 300 seropositive cohort members. A peripheral blood sample was provided by each donor, and peripheral blood mononuclear cells were used for TCR beta sequencing. The Qiagen DNeasy Blood Extraction Kit was used to extract genomic DNA from the blood cell samples. There are 12 amino acids in the CDR3, from cysteine to phenylalanine inclusive. Of all the DNA, just the CDR3 is kept, 36 bases in frame from base 1. CDR1 SEHNR and CDR2 FQNEAQ are derived from the germline V gene (reference sequence). V is shortened by 7 bases, J by 7 bases, and the region joining them spans 10 bases. Concerning this clone itself: What antigen it recognizes has not been identified.

The sequence was obtained from a man between 40 and 49 years old in good health and CMV-seropositive. The sequencing input was PBMCs. This sequence uses TRBV7-9 and TRBJ2-2; matching of 5 bases hints at TRBD2 as the D gene. The DNA is TGTGCCAGCAAAGTCGCGGGCGGGGAGCTGTTTTTT. This sequence encodes CASKVAGGELFF.